This T cell receptor beta chain was found in a study of vaccination effects on CD4 cells after COVID-19. Findings of the study overall: Clones arising from infection and from vaccination showed marked clonal contraction late after vaccination.

The CDR3 loop spans 15 amino acids. The V and J ends lost 2 bases and 4 bases, in that order; junction bases with no gene match: 6. Germline loops: CDR1 SGHDT, CDR2 YYEEEE. Only a few counts were recorded for this clone. What it recognizes is unknown. Measured with immunoSEQ multiplex PCR; TCRdb has only the in-frame clones, and not every one. The sample lists more than 45,000 clones; roughly 80% were seen once. Investigators separated out CD4+ T cells once more than nine days of culture had passed. Days 3 and 7 were when half the medium was replaced with IL-2 medium. The clonotype was recovered from a human donor who received a COVID-19 vaccine. The chain couples TRBV5-6 to TRBJ1-5; 7 nucleotides match TRBD1. The input for sequencing was CD4+ T cells from PBMCs cultured without peptide, taken before COVID-19 vaccination. The CDR3 reads CASSLRQGGNQPQHF. DNA of the CDR3: TGTGCCAGCAGCTTAAGACAGGGAGGGAATCAGCCCCAGCATTTT.